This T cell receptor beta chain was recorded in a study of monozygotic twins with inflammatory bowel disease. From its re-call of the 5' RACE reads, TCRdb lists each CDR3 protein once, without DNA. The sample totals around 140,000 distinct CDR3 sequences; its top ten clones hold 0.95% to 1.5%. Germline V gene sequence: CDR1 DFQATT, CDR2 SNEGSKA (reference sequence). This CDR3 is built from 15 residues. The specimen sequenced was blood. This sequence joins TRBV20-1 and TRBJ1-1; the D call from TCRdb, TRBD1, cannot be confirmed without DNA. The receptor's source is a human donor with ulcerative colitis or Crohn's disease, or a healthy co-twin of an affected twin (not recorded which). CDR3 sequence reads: CSANQGARVNTEAFF.